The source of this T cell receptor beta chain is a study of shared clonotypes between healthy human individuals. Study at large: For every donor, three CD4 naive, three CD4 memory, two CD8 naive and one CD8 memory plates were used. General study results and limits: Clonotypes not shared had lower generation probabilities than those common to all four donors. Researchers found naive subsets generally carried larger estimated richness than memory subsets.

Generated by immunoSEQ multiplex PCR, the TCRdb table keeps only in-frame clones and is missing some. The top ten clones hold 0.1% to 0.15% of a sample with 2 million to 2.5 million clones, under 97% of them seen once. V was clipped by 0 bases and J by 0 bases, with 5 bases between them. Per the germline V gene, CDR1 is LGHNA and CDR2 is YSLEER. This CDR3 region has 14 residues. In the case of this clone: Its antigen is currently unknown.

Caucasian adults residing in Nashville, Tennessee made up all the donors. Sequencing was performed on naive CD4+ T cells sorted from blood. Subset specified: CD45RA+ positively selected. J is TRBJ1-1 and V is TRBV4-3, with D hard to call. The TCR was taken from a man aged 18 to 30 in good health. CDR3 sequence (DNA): TGCGCCAGCAGCCAAGAGCCCCTGAACACTGAAGCTTTCTTT. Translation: CASSQEPLNTEAFF.